A single sample is the source of the 17 T cell receptor beta chains below, sequenced in a study of blood T cell repertoires in COVID-19 (dated by TCRdb to 2020 to 2021). Receptors were amplified or captured by the immunoSEQ multiplex PCR assay. TCRdb obtained this table from immuneACCESS and retained in-frame rearrangements with V and J assigned. These tables miss some clones; where compared with another copy, unresolved V genes account for less than half of the shortfall, and the remainder is unexplained. The sample includes over 40,000 clones, with 90% observed a single time. The ten biggest clones cover more than 8% of the sample. The source material was peripheral blood. Receptors originate from a woman at least 80 years old with acute or convalescent COVID-19.

CDR3 DNA sequence: TGTGCCAGTAGTGTGGACCTTCATACAGGGTATGGCTACACCTTC. Its translation: CASSVDLHTGYGYTF. V gene TRBV19 combines with J gene TRBJ1-2; tentatively, D is TRBD1 (6 bases). Germline loops: CDR1 LNHDA, CDR2 SQIVND (reference sequence). The CDR3 covers 15 residues. V dropped 5 bases and J dropped 5 bases, with 18 bases sitting between them.

CDR3 DNA sequence: TGTGCCAGCAGCTTATACTCCTACAATGAGCAGTTCTTC. It encodes CASSLYSYNEQFF. The V and J genes are TRBV7-2 and TRBJ2-1; D is unresolved. Trimming pared 2 bases from V and 0 bases from J, leaving 2 bases between. This CDR3 is built from 13 residues. The germline V gene has CDR1 SGHTA and CDR2 FQGNSA.

The chain carries TRBV4-1 and TRBJ2-7, with 10 bases that match TRBD2. The CDR3 has 16 amino acids. V was pared by 2 bases and J by 7 bases, with 11 bases of the junction left unmatched. Germline V gene lookup returns CDR1 MGHRA and CDR2 YSYEKL. The CDR3 spells CASSQIAGGRLREQYF. In nucleotides, the CDR3 is TGCGCCAGCAGCCAAATAGCGGGGGGACGCCTACGAGAGCAGTACTTC.

The CDR3 spells CSGGQGNYGYTF. In DNA form, the CDR3 reads TGCAGCGGCGGACAGGGAAACTATGGCTACACCTTC. The genes are TRBV29-1 and TRBJ1-2; 8 nucleotides line up with TRBD1. The CDR3 consists of 12 residues. Germline lookup yields CDR1 SQVTM and CDR2 ANQGSEA. V lost 7 bases and J lost 2; bases outside the gene matches: 3.

The genes are TRBV7-2 and TRBJ1-5; no firm D call. In germline, CDR1 is SGHTA, CDR2 FQGNSA. The CDR3 extends over 15 amino acids. Trimming pared 5 bases from V and 0 bases from J, leaving 11 bases between. CDR3 amino acids: CASSPTGYSNQPQHF. Written as DNA, the CDR3 is TGTGCCAGCAGCCCGACTGGGTATAGCAATCAGCCCCAGCATTTT.

The chain is built from TRBV18 and TRBJ1-4; 8 bases line up with TRBD1. Germline assignment: CDR1 KGHSH and CDR2 LQKENI. The CDR3 is made up of 16 amino acids. The trim removed 2 bases at V and 0 bases at J, leaving 2 bases unmatched. The chain's CDR3 is CASSPVTGATNEKLFF. The CDR3 DNA sequence: TGTGCCAGCTCACCAGTGACAGGGGCAACTAATGAAAAACTGTTTTTT.

The genes are TRBV3-1 (or the pseudogene TRBV3-2) and TRBJ2-1; D is ambiguous. The CDR3 is made up of 15 amino acids. The V gene lost 5 bases and the J gene lost 0 bases, with 11 bases spanning the gap. Germline CDR1 is LGHDT and CDR2 is YNNKEL (reference sequence). The CDR3 sequence: CASSSTPGSYNEQFF. CDR3 nucleotide sequence: TGTGCCAGCAGCTCTACTCCCGGCTCCTACAATGAGCAGTTCTTC.

This clone was recorded a few times. V and J are TRBV7-9 and TRBJ2-7; 8 positions agree with TRBD2. The CDR3 runs 14 residues. The V gene end was trimmed by 4 bases and the J gene end by 5 bases; junction bases not matched to a gene: 7. Germline CDR1 and CDR2: SEHNR and FQNEAQ (reference sequence). The CDR3 DNA sequence: TGTGCCAGCAGCTCTCCCGGGAGGGCCCACGAGCAGTACTTC. It is translated as CASSSPGRAHEQYF. Complete variable domain (other parts from reference TRBV7-9 and TRBJ2-7): DTGVSQNPRHKITKRGQNVTFRCDPISEHNRLYWYRQTLGQGPEFLTYFQNEAQLEKSRLLSDRFSAERPKGSFSTLEIQRTEQGDSAMYLCASSSPGRAHEQYFGPGTRLTVT.

The rearrangement uses TRBV11-3 and TRBJ2-7, with D possibly TRBD2 on 5 matching bases. The V and J ends lost 1 base and 1 base respectively, with 8 bases between them. Per the germline V gene, CDR1 is SGHNT and CDR2 is YENEEA. This CDR3 region has 14 residues. CDR3 amino acids: CASSLGRGSYEQYF. The CDR3 bases are TGTGCCAGCAGCTTAGGACGCGGGTCCTACGAGCAGTACTTC.

The chain is built from TRBV11-2 and TRBJ1-3; 7 bases match TRBD1. CDR1 SGHAT and CDR2 FQNNGV come from the germline V gene. V shed 4 bases, J shed 3 bases, and the junction held 6 bases outside the gene matches. This CDR3 is 15 amino acids long. CDR3 nucleotide sequence: TGTGCCAGCAGCTCGGAGGGGGCGTTTGGAAACACCATATATTTT. Translating it yields CASSSEGAFGNTIYF.

CDR3 DNA: TGTGCCAGCTTGGACACCTCTGGAAACACCATATATTTT. This codes for CASLDTSGNTIYF. V gene TRBV3-1 (or the pseudogene TRBV3-2) combines with J gene TRBJ1-3; tentative D call: TRBD1 (5 bases). V gave up 8 bases and J gave up 0 bases, with 8 bases separating them. Germline V gene data show CDR1 as LGHDT and CDR2 as YNNKEL (reference sequence). CDR3 length: 13 amino acids.

The chain carries TRBV5-8 and TRBJ1-5; TRBD1 matches 7 bases. CDR3 length: 15 amino acids. CDR1 SGHTS and CDR2 YDEGEE come from the germline V gene. V lost 0 bases to trimming and J lost 2 bases; unmatched junction nucleotides: 2. The CDR3 protein is CASSLGDSGNQPQHF. The CDR3 nucleotides are TGTGCCAGCAGCTTGGGGGACAGTGGCAATCAGCCCCAGCATTTT.

The chain links TRBV27 to TRBJ2-7; TRBD1 agrees at 8 bases. This CDR3 region has 13 residues. The germline V gene encodes CDR1 MNHEY and CDR2 SMNVEV (reference sequence). The junction had 1 base not matched to a gene; V was cut back by 3 bases and J by 3 bases. CDR3 region: CASSLGQVYEQYF. CDR3 DNA sequence: TGTGCCAGCAGTTTGGGACAGGTCTACGAGCAGTACTTC.

The chain recombines TRBV6-1 with TRBJ2-1; 11 bases map to TRBD2. In germline, CDR1 is MNHNS, CDR2 SASEGT. The length of the CDR3 is 18 residues. Unmatched junction bases numbered 11, after V lost 3 bases and J lost 4 bases. CDR3 in DNA: TGTGCCAGCAGTGAGGACGGGCTAGCGGGAGGACCTTACAATGAGCAGTTCTTC. Protein: CASSEDGLAGGPYNEQFF.

This rearrangement joins TRBV4-2 to TRBJ1-2, with D possibly TRBD1 on 5 matching bases. The V end lost 4 bases, the J end lost 6 bases, and 21 bases lay between the germline ends. The CDR3 has 16 amino acids. Germline-derived CDR1 and CDR2 are LGHNA and YNFKEQ. The DNA for the CDR3 is TGTGCCAGCAGCCCCCGAGCGTCTGGGGGACTCCATGGCTACACCTTC. It codes for CASSPRASGGLHGYTF.

The CDR3: CASSVDQGWVHEQYF. For the CDR3, the DNA is TGCGCCAGCAGCGTGGATCAGGGTTGGGTCCACGAGCAGTACTTC. J is TRBJ2-7 and V is TRBV5-1; D perhaps matches TRBD1 (5 bases). The length of the CDR3 is 15 residues. Germline lookup yields CDR1 SGHRS and CDR2 YFSETQ. V shed 4 bases and J shed 5 bases, with 19 bases lying between them.

The chain uses TRBV9 and TRBJ2-2; no clear D gene. CDR3 size: 14 residues. Between the trimmed V and J ends, which lost 0 bases and 1 base, there was a span of 4 bases. Germline values: CDR1 SGDLS, CDR2 YYNGEE. The CDR3 sequence: CASSVGLNTGELFF. The CDR3 nucleotides are TGTGCCAGCAGCGTAGGACTGAACACCGGGGAGCTGTTTTTT.